A selection of T cell receptor beta chains follows, all from one sample in a study of blood T cells in healthy people across ages. MiXCR, applied by TCRdb to the 5' RACE reads, yields one record per CDR3 protein. Found here are over a million distinct CDR3 sequences, 45% of them singletons; the top ten hold approximately 20%. Sequencing was performed on blood. The receptors come from a woman aged 55 to 70 in good health. The CDR3 runs from the conserved cysteine through the conserved F or W. Fields, in order: J gene, D gene, clone size, V gene, CDR3 DNA, CDR3 protein. The D gene is left open where the match is weak. Clone size is given for some rows only: seen once, a few or many times, or a class if the clone is expanded.

>TRBJ2-5|-|-|TRBV5-1
TGCGCCAGCAGCTCCCAGGGGAGGCAAGAGACCCAGTACTTC
CASSSQGRQETQYF
>TRBJ1-1|-|-|TRBV29-1
TGCAGCGTTGCGTTTTCCAGCACTGAAGCTTTCTTT
CSVAFSSTEAFF
>TRBJ2-4|-|-|TRBV6-5
TGTGCCAGCAGTTACCTCCTAGTGGGAGGAGTGGGACCGCTAGCCAAAAACATTCAGTACTTC
CASSYLLVGGVGPLAKNIQYF
>TRBJ1-2|-|-|TRBV18
TGTGCCAGCTCACCGGACAGCTTTAACTATGGCTACACCTTC
CASSPDSFNYGYTF
>TRBJ2-1|-|few|TRBV7-6
TGTGCCAGCAGCTCACCAACCCTACCAACCCGAGGAGAATACAATGAGCAGTTCTTC
CASSSPTLPTRGEYNEQFF
>TRBJ2-5|-|few|TRBV20-1
TGCAGTGCAAACATGCCAGGGTTACAAGAGACCCAGTACTTC
CSANMPGLQETQYF
>TRBJ2-1|-|many|TRBV5-1
TGCGCCAGCAGCTTGGCCACAGGGCGATACAATGAGCAGTTCTTC
CASSLATGRYNEQFF
>TRBJ1-5|-|few|TRBV5-8
TGTGCCAGCAGCTCCAGGGTATATCAGCCCCAGCATTTT
CASSSRVYQPQHF
>TRBJ2-1|TRBD1|few|TRBV20-1
TGCAGTGCTAGCCATACAGGGGGACCCTACAATGAGCAGTTCTTC
CSASHTGGPYNEQFF
>TRBJ2-7|-|few|TRBV18
TGTGCCAGCTCACCAGATCGAGGGGACGAGCAGTACTTC
CASSPDRGDEQYF
>TRBJ2-7|-|many|TRBV7-9
TGTGCCAGCAGCTTAGCGTTGAGCTCCTACGAGCAGTACTTC
CASSLALSSYEQYF
>TRBJ2-7|TRBD1|-|TRBV12-3/TRBV12-4
TGTGCCAGCACCAAGTCGGGACAGGGGGCTTTTGGCTACGAGCAGTACTTC
CASTKSGQGAFGYEQYF
>TRBJ2-7|TRBD2|-|TRBV5-1
TGCGCCAGCAGCTTGGGCAGGGGTATTACTAGCGGGACCGGCTCCTACGAGCAGTACTTC
CASSLGRGITSGTGSYEQYF
>TRBJ2-3|-|-|TRBV5-1
TGCGCCAGCCCGTGGCTAGCGAGTAGCACAGATACGCAGTATTTT
CASPWLASSTDTQYF
>TRBJ2-5|-|-|TRBV24-1
TGTGCCACCAGTGCGAGAGAGACCCAGTACTTC
CATSARETQYF
>TRBJ2-1|TRBD2|-|TRBV14
TGTGCCAGCAGCCAAGGGACTAGCGGGAGTCAAGAGCAGTTCTTC
CASSQGTSGSQEQFF
>TRBJ2-7|TRBD2|-|TRBV20-1
TGCAGTGCTAGAGATTGGGCTAGCGGGTTCAACTCCTACGAGCAGTACTTC
CSARDWASGFNSYEQYF
>TRBJ2-7|TRBD1|-|TRBV20-1
TGCAGTGCTAGAAATCTCGGACAGGGACCCTACGAGCAGTACTTC
CSARNLGQGPYEQYF
>TRBJ2-7|TRBD2|few|TRBV27
TGTGCCAGCAGTTTGGGAGGGGCGGGGTTCGAGCAGTACTTC
CASSLGGAGFEQYF
>TRBJ2-5|TRBD1|few|TRBV6-1
TGTGCCAGCTCCCGAAGGGGGCTGGGAGAGACCCAGTACTTC
CASSRRGLGETQYF
>TRBJ2-1|TRBD2|few|TRBV20-1
TGCAGTGCTAGAGGGGGGACTAGCGGGATGTATGAGCAGTTCTTC
CSARGGTSGMYEQFF
>TRBJ2-7|TRBD1|-|TRBV5-1
TGCGCCAGCAGCTTTGGACAGGGCATCTACGAGCAGTACTTC
CASSFGQGIYEQYF
>TRBJ1-5|TRBD1|-|TRBV12-3/TRBV12-4
TGTGCCAGCAGTTCCGGGACAGGGGCAAGCCAAGTTCAGCATTTT
CASSSGTGASQVQHF
>TRBJ1-1|-|-|TRBV4-1
TGCGCCAGCAGCCGTGGGGCCCGTGAAGCTTTCTTT
CASSRGAREAFF
>TRBJ1-1|-|-|TRBV7-9
TGTGCCAGCAGCTTGACAAAGACTGAAGCTTTCTTT
CASSLTKTEAFF
>TRBJ1-5|TRBD1|-|TRBV10-3
TGTGCCATCAGTCTAAGACAGGGGGCGAGATATAGCAATCAGCCCCAGCATTTT
CAISLRQGARYSNQPQHF
>TRBJ2-3|TRBD2|few|TRBV29-1
TGCAGCGTTGAAGCGAGCGGGGCCTTTTCAGATACGCAGTATTTT
CSVEASGAFSDTQYF
>TRBJ1-1|-|-|TRBV21-1
TGTGCCAGCACCCTTACAGGGATCGGATCTGAAGCTTTCTTT
CASTLTGIGSEAFF
>TRBJ1-2|-|-|TRBV21-1
TGTGCCAGCAGTCCCACACAGGGGTCGGGGGACAGCTACACCTTC
CASSPTQGSGDSYTF
>TRBJ2-3|-|-|TRBV18
TGTGCCAGCTCAACGACTGACTTCACAGATACGCAGTATTTT
CASSTTDFTDTQYF
>TRBJ1-2|-|few|TRBV30
TGTGCCGTGGAGCGGGGTGGCTACACCTTC
CAVERGGYTF
>TRBJ2-7|-|-|TRBV4-1
TGCGCCAGCAGCCAGGAGGCTGGGGACTACGAGCAGTACTTC
CASSQEAGDYEQYF
>TRBJ2-5|TRBD2|-|TRBV5-1
TGCGCCAGCAGCTCCGGGACTAGCGTGAGAGCGACCCAGTACTTC
CASSSGTSVRATQYF
>TRBJ1-2|TRBD1|-|TRBV28
TGTGCCAGCGTTTACAGGGGGAAGGTCTATGGCTACACCTTC
CASVYRGKVYGYTF
>TRBJ2-7|TRBD2|-|TRBV20-1
TGCAGTGCCAAGGTCCGACTAGCGGGAGGGCACGAGCAGTACTTC
CSAKVRLAGGHEQYF
>TRBJ1-2|-|once|TRBV15
TGTGCCACCAGCAGAGAGTCAGGCGTTGGGGGCTACACCTTC
CATSRESGVGGYTF
>TRBJ2-5|-|-|TRBV20-1
TGCAGTGCTAGCGACTTAATGGAGACCCAGTACTTC
CSASDLMETQYF
>TRBJ1-2|-|many|TRBV5-1
TGCGCCAGCAGCTTGAACAGGATCGGATATGGCTACACCTTC
CASSLNRIGYGYTF
>TRBJ2-1|TRBD1|-|TRBV12-3/TRBV12-4
TGTGCCAGCAGTTACACAGGGGATAAGCAGTTCTTC
CASSYTGDKQFF